This T cell receptor (beta chain) was documented in a study of T-cell reconstitution after alpha-beta-depleted transplantation in children (dated by TCRdb to the mid-2010s). About the investigation overall: T-cell immune reconstitution after TCRalphabeta/CD19-depleted allogeneic hematopoietic cell transplantation in children was quantitatively tracked in the study by means of TCR repertoire profiling. Results the study describes overall, beyond this receptor: The apparently early alphabetaT-cell count recovery about two months after transplant was reportedly dependent on only several hundred rapidly expanded clones derived from non-depleted graft cells. The high TCRbeta diversity at day 60 in some patients was ascribed to recipient T cells and intrathymic progenitors that had survived conditioning. The frequencies of hyperexpanded clones fell over the following months, and after one year, T-cell counts and TCRbeta diversity were mostly attributed to newly produced T cells.

Receptor libraries were prepared by PCR. The sequencer was an Illumina HiSeq 2500. TCR library preparation used molecular barcoding, with unique molecular identifiers applied to normalize quantification of the TCRbeta repertoire. The public reads were quality trimmed at Q25 with fastp and then assembled into clones with MiXCR by TCRdb, keeping productive beta chains. For every CDR3 protein sequence, its rows merge into one entry that carries the most common genes and DNA. The sample has approximately 630,000 distinct CDR3 sequences on record, about an eighth of them singletons. The top ten hold around 0.76% of the sample. The meaning of the sample's treatment or condition label: allogeneic hematopoietic cell transplantation with graft depleted of TCRalphabeta T cells and CD19 B cells. Transplant recipients were children who received TCRalphabeta/CD19-depleted allogeneic hematopoietic cell grafts.

For this clonotype: The antigen this receptor binds is unknown. Base qualities are missing; no much larger clone stands one base away.

CDR3 length: 14 amino acids, cysteine to phenylalanine. The CDR3 DNA has 42 bases and is translated from base 1. Trimming at the junction amounts to 3 bases on V and 6 bases on J, and the germline ends lie 18 bases apart. Looking up the germline V gene (reference sequence) yields CDR1 DFQATT and CDR2 SNEGSKA. The rearrangement joined TRBV20-1 to TRBJ2-7; the D gene is perhaps TRBD1 or TRBD2, each of them matching over 6 bases. The receptor comes from a girl aged 2 to 9 with congenital amegakaryocytic thrombocytopenia, due to receive a stem cell transplant. Sequences were derived from PBMCs, sampled before TCRalphabeta/CD19-depleted stem cell transplant. The nucleotide sequence is given as TGCAGTGCTAGTTATTCGGGGGCTTACTCCGAGCAGTACTTC. The translation is CSASYSGAYSEQYF.